Each of the 11 T cell receptor beta chains below was sequenced from the same sample in a study of regulatory T cells in long-lasting Graves disease. Time point noted: newly diagnosed GD, antithyroid drugs for less than 3 months. With RNA extracted from PBMCs as input, the TCR library was made. Researchers made TCR beta libraries by using iRepertoire HTBI primers and running Arm-PCR on CDR3 regions. One entry per CDR3 protein results from TCRdb running MiXCR on the multiplex PCR reads. The table lists over 500,000 distinct CDR3 sequences, 16% of them singletons. These sequences were also reported in another study, on T cells in Graves' hyperthyroidism and ophthalmopathy.

The input for sequencing was peripheral blood mononuclear cells (PBMCs), taken at new diagnosis, from a patient treated with antithyroid drugs. The receptors here all came from a woman younger than 45 with Graves disease.

This chain joins TRBV6-1 and TRBJ1-6; D is ambiguous. Germline CDR1 reads MNHNS; CDR2 reads SASEGT. This CDR3 has 14 amino acids. V dropped 1 base and J dropped 9 bases, with 10 bases sitting between them. Here the CDR3 DNA reads TGTGCCAGCAGTGAAGAATCGGCATTTTCACCCCTCCACTTT. The encoded protein is CASSEESAFSPLHF.

This clonotype appeared many times. The V gene is TRBV2, the J gene TRBJ2-3, with TRBD2 matching over 13 bases. The CDR3 runs to 14 residues. Germline V gene data show CDR1 as SNHLY and CDR2 as FYNNEI. V gave up 5 bases and J gave up 6 bases; unmatched junction bases: 2. CDR3 nucleotides: TGTGCCAGCAGTACGGGACTAGCGGGGGATACGCAGTATTTT. Encoded protein: CASSTGLAGDTQYF.

This chain joins TRBV9 and TRBJ2-1; 8 bases match TRBD2. Unmatched junction bases numbered 6, after V lost 4 bases and J lost 3 bases. CDR1 and CDR2 from the germline V gene are SGDLS and YYNGEE. This CDR3 spans 15 amino acids. The CDR3 DNA is TGTGCCAGCAGCATAGACAGCGGGAGCTACAATGAGCAGTTCTTC. Translated, it gives CASSIDSGSYNEQFF.

At least ten counts were recorded for this clonotype. V and J are TRBV7-6 and TRBJ2-7, with D maybe TRBD2 (5 bases). CDR3 length: 16 amino acids. Germline V gene data show CDR1 as SGHVS and CDR2 as FNYEAQ. V dropped 3 bases and J dropped 5 bases, with 20 bases sitting between them. CDR3 loop: CASSFGSGGVWDEQYF. The CDR3 DNA sequence: TGTGCCAGCAGCTTTGGGAGTGGTGGGGTATGGGACGAGCAGTACTTC.

The chain uses TRBV4-3 and TRBJ1-5; D might be TRBD1 (6 bases). Germline values: CDR1 LGHNA, CDR2 YSLEER. Trimming removed 4 bases from V and 3 bases from J, with 13 bases in between. This CDR3 comprises 15 residues. The CDR3 region is CASSPLTGNNQPQHF. The CDR3 DNA reads TGCGCCAGCAGCCCCCTAACAGGGAACAATCAGCCCCAGCATTTT.

In this sample, this clonotype turned up a few times. This chain links TRBV7-9 with TRBJ2-7; 12 bases line up with TRBD2. Germline V lookup: CDR1 SEHNR, CDR2 FQNEAQ (reference sequence). The CDR3 has 18 amino acids. Losses at the gene ends were 0 bases for V and 0 bases for J; bases not matched to a gene: 6. For the CDR3, the DNA is TGTGCCAGCAGCTTAGCGTCAACTAGCGGGGGGAGCTCCTACGAGCAGTACTTC. Amino acid sequence: CASSLASTSGGSSYEQYF.

This clonotype was seen a few times. The V gene is TRBV18, the J gene TRBJ2-3; 7 bases align to TRBD1. Matching the DNA end better, TRBJ2-5 makes the J call doubtful. Germline V lookup: CDR1 KGHSH, CDR2 LQKENI. This CDR3 contains 13 residues. CDR3 in amino acids: CASSPGTAETQYF. Written as DNA, the CDR3 is TGTGCCAGCTCACCCGGGACAGCCGAGACCCAGTACTTC.

The chain couples TRBV18 to TRBJ1-1; possible D gene TRBD1, 6 bases. The CDR3 is made up of 15 amino acids. Germline-derived CDR1 and CDR2 are KGHSH and LQKENI. V was trimmed by 5 bases and J by 7 bases, leaving 20 bases between them. The CDR3 loop reads CASSSNYRAQGEAFF. The DNA of the CDR3 is TGTGCCAGCTCATCAAATTACAGGGCCCAGGGTGAAGCTTTCTTT. Complete variable domain (other parts from reference TRBV18 and TRBJ1-1): NAGVMQNPRHLVRRRGQEARLRCSPMKGHSHVYWYRQLPEEGLKFMVYLQKENIIDESGMPKERFSAEFPKEGPSILRIQQVVRGDSAAYFCASSSNYRAQGEAFFGQGTRLTVV.

This clonotype was seen at least ten times. This sequence joins TRBV7-8 and TRBJ2-1; D possibly corresponds to TRBD2 (5 bases). With 2 bases removed from V and 6 bases from J, the gap between germline ends came to 17 bases. This CDR3 region has 16 residues. CDR1 SGHVS and CDR2 FQNEAQ come from the germline V gene. The CDR3 region is CASSLSGLAAINEQFF. The CDR3 bases are TGTGCCAGCAGCTTATCCGGTCTAGCAGCGATCAATGAGCAGTTCTTC.

This clonotype has at least ten counts. The V gene is TRBV27, the J gene TRBJ1-1; D not resolved. The CDR3 covers 13 residues. Germline V CDR1 and CDR2: MNHEY, SMNVEV (reference sequence). V was trimmed by 3 bases and J by 7 bases, leaving 12 bases between them. The CDR3 DNA follows: TGTGCCAGCAGTTTGGTAGGGTGGGGTGAAGCTTTCTTT. The encoded protein is CASSLVGWGEAFF.

This clonotype was recorded many times. The rearrangement joins TRBV28 to TRBJ2-5; TRBD1 matches at 7 bases. Germline CDR1 reads MDHEN; CDR2 reads SYDVKM. The trim removed 4 bases at V and 2 bases at J, leaving 10 bases unmatched. This CDR3 is 16 amino acids long. CDR3: CASSSPGQIPQETQYF. The CDR3 coding sequence is TGTGCCAGCAGTTCCCCGGGACAGATCCCTCAAGAGACCCAGTACTTC.